The rows below give T cell receptor beta chains drawn from one sample of a study of blood T cell repertoires in COVID-19. TCRdb keeps only in-frame clones here, not all; method: immunoSEQ multiplex PCR. In the table there are approximately 25,000 clones, approximately 72% of which are singletons. The source material was peripheral blood. All receptors derive from a man between 50 and 59 years old with COVID-19, enrolled during active disease. CDR3s include the opening cysteine and the closing phenylalanine or tryptophan. D genes are given only for firm matches. Some rows have no size entry. The others give once, few or many, or a class for an expanded clone.

TRBJ2-2 TRBV6-5 NA NA CASMAQVNTGELFF TGTGCCAGCATGGCACAGGTGAACACCGGGGAGCTGTTTTTT
TRBJ2-7 TRBV24-1 NA NA CATSEGGGKIYEQYF TGTGCCACCAGTGAAGGGGGAGGGAAAATCTACGAGCAGTACTTC
TRBJ1-1 TRBV20-1 NA NA CSATGNTEAFF TGCAGCGCGACAGGGAACACTGAAGCTTTCTTT
TRBJ2-5 TRBV19 NA NA CASSEQGSETQYF TGTGCCAGTAGTGAACAGGGATCTGAGACCCAGTACTTC
TRBJ2-2 TRBV9 NA NA CASSVEVADTGELFF TGTGCCAGCAGCGTAGAGGTAGCGGACACCGGGGAGCTGTTTTTT
TRBJ1-2 TRBV3-1/TRBV3-2 NA NA CASTQDTEYGYTF TGTGCCAGCACCCAGGACACCGAGTATGGCTACACCTTC
TRBJ1-2 TRBV5-5 NA TRBD1 CASSLTGGKGYTF TGTGCCAGCAGCTTGACAGGGGGGAAGGGCTACACCTTC
TRBJ2-7 TRBV7-2 NA NA CASSLWTGGGYEQYF TGTGCCAGCAGCTTATGGACCGGAGGAGGGTACGAGCAGTACTTC
TRBJ1-2 TRBV30 once NA CAWSVLPGGYGYTF TGTGCCTGGAGTGTACTTCCCGGTGGCTATGGCTACACCTTC
TRBJ2-3 TRBV9 NA TRBD2 CASSVGLAGGTDTQYF TGTGCCAGCAGCGTAGGTCTAGCGGGAGGCACAGATACGCAGTATTTT
TRBJ1-6 TRBV29-1 NA NA CSVAGSFNSPLHF TGCAGCGTTGCCGGGAGTTTTAATTCACCCCTCCACTTT
TRBJ1-2 TRBV4-1 medium-sized TRBD1 CASSQEPGQGFAGYTF TGCGCCAGCAGCCAAGAGCCGGGACAGGGCTTCGCTGGCTACACCTTC
TRBJ2-5 TRBV27 few TRBD1 CASSSGQGRETQYF TGTGCCAGCAGTTCCGGACAGGGGAGGGAGACCCAGTACTTC
TRBJ1-5 TRBV6-1 NA TRBD1 CASSGRDRGRYPTWQPQHF TGTGCCAGCAGTGGACGGGACAGGGGGCGTTACCCGACATGGCAGCCCCAGCATTTT
TRBJ1-5 TRBV2 NA NA CASSDWGVGNQPQHF TGTGCCAGCAGTGATTGGGGGGTTGGCAATCAGCCCCAGCATTTT
TRBJ2-3 TRBV11-3 NA TRBD1 CASSPRTGGTDTQYF TGTGCCAGCAGCCCAAGGACAGGGGGCACAGATACGCAGTATTTT
TRBJ1-2 TRBV3-1/TRBV3-2 NA NA CASSQESGRYGYTF TGTGCCAGCAGCCAAGAAAGCGGTCGCTATGGCTACACCTTC
TRBJ2-2 TRBV12-5 NA TRBD2 CASGLRLAGPAGELFF TGTGCTAGTGGCCTCAGACTAGCGGGACCCGCCGGGGAGCTGTTTTTT
TRBJ2-2 TRBV4-1 NA NA CASSQGPGTGELFF TGCGCCAGCAGCCAAGGCCCGGGCACCGGGGAGCTGTTTTTT
TRBJ2-1 TRBV24-1 NA TRBD2 CATSGFSGTDNEQFF TGTGCCACCAGTGGCTTTAGCGGGACCGACAATGAGCAGTTCTTC
TRBJ2-5 TRBV5-1 NA TRBD1 CASSLQGARETQYF TGCGCCAGCAGCTTACAGGGGGCGCGGGAGACCCAGTACTTC
TRBJ1-5 TRBV10-3 NA TRBD1 CAIKQGQGDNQPQHF TGTGCCATCAAACAGGGACAGGGGGACAATCAGCCCCAGCATTTT
TRBJ1-2 TRBV28 NA NA CASSLLGRSTNYGYTF TGTGCCAGCAGTTTATTGGGGAGATCTACTAACTATGGCTACACCTTC
TRBJ1-1 TRBV15 NA NA CATGAGPNTEAFF TGTGCCACCGGGGCAGGGCCGAACACTGAAGCTTTCTTT
TRBJ1-1 TRBV15 few NA CATSRSPRASNTEAFF TGTGCCACCAGCAGATCTCCCAGGGCATCGAACACTGAAGCTTTCTTT
TRBJ2-5 TRBV5-6 few NA CASSLAGETQYF TGTGCCAGCAGCTTGGCCGGAGAGACCCAGTACTTC